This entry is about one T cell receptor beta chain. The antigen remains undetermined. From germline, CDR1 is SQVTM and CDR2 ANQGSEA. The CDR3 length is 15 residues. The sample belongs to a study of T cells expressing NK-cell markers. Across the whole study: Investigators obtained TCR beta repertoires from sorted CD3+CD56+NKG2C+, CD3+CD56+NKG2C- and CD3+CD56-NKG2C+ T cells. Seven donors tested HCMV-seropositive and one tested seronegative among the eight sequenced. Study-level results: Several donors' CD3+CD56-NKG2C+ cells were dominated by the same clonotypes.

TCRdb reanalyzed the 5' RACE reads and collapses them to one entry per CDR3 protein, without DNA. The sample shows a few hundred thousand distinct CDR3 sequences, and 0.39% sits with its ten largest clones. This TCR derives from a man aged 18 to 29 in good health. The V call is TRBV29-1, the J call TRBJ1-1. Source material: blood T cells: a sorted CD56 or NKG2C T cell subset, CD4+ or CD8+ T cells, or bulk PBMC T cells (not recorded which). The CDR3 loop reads CSVEDHGRRDTEAFF.